The clone carrying this T cell receptor beta chain turned up a few times. Trimming cost V 1 base and J 3 bases, with 13 bases left between them. This CDR3 region has 15 residues. Germline V gene sequence: CDR1 LNHNV, CDR2 YYDKDF (reference sequence). The PCR had 60 Vbeta and 13 Jbeta primers. Sequencing used immunoSEQ multiplex PCR; TCRdb keeps in-frame clones, though not all of them. The data show some 150,000 clones, roughly 70% seen once. The sample originates from a study of cytomegalovirus exposure and HLA in healthy donors. The sequenced material came from PBMCs. The TCR comes from a middle-aged man in good health and CMV-seropositive. The rearrangement links TRBV15 to TRBJ2-7; D is possibly TRBD2 (6 bases). CDR3 nucleotide sequence: TGTGCCACCAGCAGAGGTTCGGGGGTAAACTACGAGCAGTACTTC. Its protein product is CATSRGSGVNYEQYF.